This entry concerns a single T cell receptor beta chain. The hyperthyroidism patients had all been newly diagnosed, and their disease duration was under 2 months. Their ages ranged from 18 to 65 years. The source of the sample is a study of T cells in Graves' hyperthyroidism and ophthalmopathy. Study-level background: Before any treatment, at initial diagnosis, peripheral blood was collected.

TCR beta CDR3 regions were amplified from RNA. A first-round RT-PCR of the TCR CDR3 used the HTBI primer set. TCRdb re-analysed the multiplex PCR reads in MiXCR, keeping a single row per CDR3 protein. Of some 620,000 distinct CDR3 sequences in the sample, about 17% were seen once. J gave up 3 bases and V 5 bases, and 9 bases lay outside the gene matches. CDR3 size: 15 residues. Germline values: CDR1 ENHRY, CDR2 SYGVKD. V gene TRBV10-3 combines with J gene TRBJ1-2, with 7 bases fitting TRBD1. Sequenced input: blood. The TCR comes from a woman in her 30s with Graves' hyperthyroidism. The CDR3: CAISRQDRLDYGYTF. The DNA for the CDR3 is TGTGCCATCAGTAGGCAGGACAGGTTGGACTATGGCTACACCTTC.